The 20 T cell receptor beta chains below come from one sample, sequenced in a study of blood T cell repertoires in COVID-19. Sequencing was performed with immunoSEQ multiplex PCR; in TCRdb, only in-frame clones are kept and a portion is missing. The sample carries approximately 88,000 clones, over 60% recorded once. Sequencing input: peripheral blood. Receptors were obtained from a woman older than 75 with active or convalescent COVID-19.

This clone occurred a few times. The chain employs TRBV29-1 and TRBJ2-5, with 7 bases identical to TRBD1. CDR3 length equals 11 residues. Germline lookup yields CDR1 SQVTM and CDR2 ANQGSEA. CDR3 nucleotides: TGCAGTAACAAAGGGGGCAGGACCCAGTACTTC. It specifies CSNKGGRTQYF.

The chain uses TRBV15 and TRBJ2-3; 11 positions match TRBD1. Germline loops: CDR1 LNHNV, CDR2 YYDKDF (reference sequence). This CDR3 has 17 residues. J was trimmed by 5 bases and V by 5 bases; bases with no gene match: 12. CDR3 in DNA: TGTGCCACCAGCGGCCGTTTACCGGGACAGGGGGGAGATACGCAGTATTTT. It translates to CATSGRLPGQGGDTQYF.

The rearrangement joins TRBV6-5 to TRBJ1-1; D not certain. The V and J ends lost 8 bases and 1 base respectively, with 11 bases between them. The CDR3 sequence is 13 residues long. In germline, CDR1 is MNHEY, CDR2 SVGAGI. CDR3 coding DNA: TGTGCCAGCTTAAGCCCCAAGAACACTGAAGCTTTCTTT. Amino acid sequence: CASLSPKNTEAFF.

The chain carries TRBV7-6 and TRBJ1-3; TRBD1 might be the D (6 bases). The CDR3 consists of 17 residues. CDR1 SGHVS and CDR2 FNYEAQ come from the germline V gene. V was clipped by 1 base and J by 2 bases, with 15 bases between them. The CDR3 DNA reads as TGTGCCAGCAGCTTAGAAACCCCGCACAGGGCTGGAAACACCATATATTTT. Translating it yields CASSLETPHRAGNTIYF.

The chain combines TRBV19 with TRBJ2-4, with D tentatively TRBD2 (5 bases). V was cut by 2 bases and J by 2 bases, with 7 bases left in between. The CDR3 is 14 residues long. The germline V gene has CDR1 LNHDA and CDR2 SQIVND (reference sequence). The CDR3 DNA is TGTGCCAGTAGTATATGGGAGTCCAAAAACATTCAGTACTTC. It is translated as CASSIWESKNIQYF.

This chain links TRBV7-6 with TRBJ2-5; no definite D call. The length of the CDR3 is 15 residues. Germline V gene lookup returns CDR1 SGHVS and CDR2 FNYEAQ. Trimming cost V 5 bases and J 1 base, with 14 bases left between them. The CDR3 nucleotides are TGTGCCAGCAGCGTCGCAACTATAGGCCAAGAGACCCAGTACTTC. Translated: CASSVATIGQETQYF.

This clone was seen only a few times. V is TRBV4-3 and J is TRBJ2-2; D may be TRBD2 (7 bases). Germline CDR1 LGHNA, CDR2 YSLEER. This CDR3 spans 16 amino acids. Trimming removed 6 bases from V and 6 bases from J, with 20 bases in between. CDR3 in DNA: TGCGCCAGCAGTCATCTCGGGGGGCTCGGGGCCGGGGAGCTGTTTTTT. Encoded protein: CASSHLGGLGAGELFF.

The rearrangement uses TRBV5-4 and TRBJ2-3, with 7 bases lining up with TRBD2. Germline lookup yields CDR1 SGHNT and CDR2 YYREEE (reference sequence). This CDR3 is built from 16 residues. The V segment lost 3 bases and the J segment 5 bases; nucleotides outside the gene matches: 12. The CDR3 coding sequence is TGTGCCAGCAGCTCCGGGACTACGGGATTAGTAGATACGCAGTATTTT. Translation: CASSSGTTGLVDTQYF.

This clone occurred once. The chain has TRBV5-4 and TRBJ2-3, with 7 bases fitting TRBD1. Unmatched junction bases numbered 3, after V lost 4 bases and J lost 1 base. CDR1 is SGHNT and CDR2 is YYREEE in the germline V gene (reference sequence). CDR3 size: 14 residues. Here the CDR3 reads CASSRDRGTDTQYF. As DNA, the CDR3 is TGTGCCAGCAGCCGAGACAGGGGCACAGATACGCAGTATTTT.

V gene TRBV5-1 combines with J gene TRBJ1-6, with 9 bases matching TRBD1. Germline V gene sequence: CDR1 SGHRS, CDR2 YFSETQ. CDR3 length: 16 amino acids. V lost 0 bases, J lost 6 bases, and 4 bases stayed unmatched. This CDR3 reads CASSLGTGVLNSPLHF. Written as DNA, the CDR3 is TGCGCCAGCAGCTTGGGGACAGGGGTCCTTAATTCACCCCTCCACTTT.

This chain links TRBV5-4 with TRBJ2-3; 9 bases map to TRBD2. Germline CDR1 and CDR2: SGHNT and YYREEE (reference sequence). After removal of 1 base from V and 4 bases from J, the junction contained 4 bases not matched to a gene. CDR3 length: 15 residues. CDR3 coding DNA: TGTGCCAGCAGCTTGTGGCGGGGGGGGTCAGATACGCAGTATTTT. Translation: CASSLWRGGSDTQYF.

The chain joins TRBV10-3 to TRBJ2-1, with TRBD2 matching over 10 bases. This CDR3 spans 13 amino acids. Trimming at V came to 11 bases and at J to 7 bases, leaving 8 bases not matched to a gene. The germline CDR1 and CDR2 sequences are ENHRY and SYGVKD. This chain's CDR3 is CASSDSGGNEQFF. The CDR3 coding sequence is TGTGCCTCCTCGGATAGCGGGGGGAATGAGCAGTTCTTC.

The chain uses TRBV4-1 and TRBJ1-2; D is uncertain. Trimming removed 11 bases from V and 0 bases from J, with 19 bases in between. The CDR3 covers 15 residues. The germline gives CDR1 MGHRA, CDR2 YSYEKL. CDR3 bases: TGCGCCCCCCGTCCACTCCCCATACCTAACTATGGCTACACCTTC. The encoded protein is CAPRPLPIPNYGYTF.

This clone was found once. V and J are TRBV6-2 or TRBV6-3 and TRBJ2-6; D is ambiguous. This CDR3 is built from 14 residues. The V and J ends lost 2 bases and 2 bases respectively, with 4 bases between them. Germline lookup yields CDR1 MNHEY and CDR2 SVGEGT. CDR3 DNA: TGTGCCAGCAGTTACCTCCCTGGGGCCAACGTCCTGACTTTC. Protein product: CASSYLPGANVLTF.

V is TRBV7-8 and J is TRBJ1-5; TRBD1 matches at 9 bases. V shed 0 bases and J 8 bases; nucleotides not matched to a gene: 11. Germline V gives CDR1 SGHVS, CDR2 FQNEAQ. The CDR3 is 17 residues long. This CDR3 reads CASSLASAGQGTKPQHF. The DNA of the CDR3 is TGTGCCAGCAGCTTAGCTTCTGCTGGACAGGGGACCAAGCCCCAGCATTTT.

V gene TRBV28 combines with J gene TRBJ1-2; weak D call: TRBD1 (5 bases). CDR1 and CDR2 from the germline V gene are MDHEN and SYDVKM. The V and J ends lost 4 bases and 5 bases respectively, with 11 bases between them. The CDR3 has 13 amino acids. CDR3 coding DNA: TGTGCCAGCAGTTCGCCCAGACAGTATGGCTACACCTTC. Its protein is CASSSPRQYGYTF.

The chain employs TRBV11-3 and TRBJ2-2; D is possibly TRBD1 (5 bases). Germline CDR1 reads SGHNT; CDR2 reads YENEEA. CDR3 size: 16 residues. Trimming pared 5 bases from V and 2 bases from J, leaving 15 bases between. The CDR3 is CASSRGRQGNTGELFF. DNA for the CDR3: TGTGCCAGCAGCCGTGGTAGGCAGGGAAACACCGGGGAGCTGTTTTTT.

As DNA, the CDR3 is TGTGCCAGCAGCCCCCGGGAAAACTACGAGCAGTACTTC. Protein: CASSPRENYEQYF. The rearrangement uses TRBV7-2 and TRBJ2-7, with a weak D call TRBD2 (5 bases). This CDR3 comprises 13 residues. Germline V gene lookup returns CDR1 SGHTA and CDR2 FQGNSA. V lost 5 bases to trimming and J lost 3 bases, with 11 bases between them.

The gene calls are TRBV6-1 and TRBJ2-5; D unclear. This CDR3 has 14 amino acids. Trimming stripped 1 base from V and 3 bases from J, with 9 bases between. Germline V gives CDR1 MNHNS, CDR2 SASEGT. CDR3 sequence reads: CASSEGLSKETQYF. The CDR3 bases are TGTGCCAGCAGTGAAGGGCTGTCCAAAGAGACCCAGTACTTC.

The rearrangement uses TRBV5-4 and TRBJ2-7; D unclear. The germline gives CDR1 SGHNT, CDR2 YYREEE (reference sequence). The CDR3 is 13 amino acids. V was pared by 0 bases and J by 0 bases, with 4 bases between. The CDR3 nucleotides are TGTGCCAGCAGCTTGGAGCTCTCCTACGAGCAGTACTTC. This codes for CASSLELSYEQYF.